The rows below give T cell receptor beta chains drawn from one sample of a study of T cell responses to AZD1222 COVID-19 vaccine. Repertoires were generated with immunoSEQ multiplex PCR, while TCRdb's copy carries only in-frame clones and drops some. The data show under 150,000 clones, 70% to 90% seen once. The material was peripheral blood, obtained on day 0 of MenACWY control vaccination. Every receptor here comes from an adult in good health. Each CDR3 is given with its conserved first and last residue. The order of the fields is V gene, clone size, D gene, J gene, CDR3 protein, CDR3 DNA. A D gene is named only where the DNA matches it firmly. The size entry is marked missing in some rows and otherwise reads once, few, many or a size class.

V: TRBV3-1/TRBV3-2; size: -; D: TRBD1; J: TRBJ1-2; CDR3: CASSPGRTGGYTF; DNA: TGTGCCAGCAGCCCGGGTAGGACAGGTGGCTACACCTTC
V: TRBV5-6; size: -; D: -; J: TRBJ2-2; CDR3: CASSLAAGPGELFF; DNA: TGTGCCAGCAGCCTCGCAGCCGGGCCCGGGGAGCTGTTTTTT
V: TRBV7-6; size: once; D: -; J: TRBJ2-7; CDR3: CASSLVTGSDEQYF; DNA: TGTGCCAGCAGCTTAGTTACAGGGAGTGACGAGCAGTACTTC
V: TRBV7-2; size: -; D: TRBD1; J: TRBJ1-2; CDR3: CASSSGTAHYGYTF; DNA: TGTGCCAGCAGCAGTGGGACAGCGCACTATGGCTACACCTTC
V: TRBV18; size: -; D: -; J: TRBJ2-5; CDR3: CASSPLHGTAGAQETQYF; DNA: TGTGCCAGCTCACCGCTTCACGGGACGGCGGGGGCCCAAGAGACCCAGTACTTC
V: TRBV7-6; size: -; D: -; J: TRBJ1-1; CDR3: CASSSDSMNTEAFF; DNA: TGTGCCAGCAGCTCCGACAGCATGAACACTGAAGCTTTCTTT
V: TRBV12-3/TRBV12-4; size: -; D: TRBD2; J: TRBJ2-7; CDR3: CASSAGLAGGKLF; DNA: TGTGCCAGCAGTGCCGGACTAGCGGGGGGGAAACTCTTC
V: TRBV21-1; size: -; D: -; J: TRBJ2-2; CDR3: CASSPPRDRNTGELFF; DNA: TGTGCCAGCAGCCCCCCCCGGGACAGGAACACCGGGGAGCTGTTTTTT
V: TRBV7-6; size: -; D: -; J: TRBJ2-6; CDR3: CASSLARGISGANVLTF; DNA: TGTGCCAGCAGCTTAGCCCGCGGGATCTCTGGGGCCAACGTCCTGACTTTC
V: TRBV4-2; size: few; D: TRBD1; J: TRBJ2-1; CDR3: CASSQVGTGSSYNEQFF; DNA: TGTGCCAGCAGCCAAGTGGGGACAGGTAGCTCCTACAATGAGCAGTTCTTC
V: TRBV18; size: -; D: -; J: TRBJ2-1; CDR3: CASSPPGRAAYNEQFF; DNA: TGTGCCAGCTCACCACCGGGCAGGGCAGCTTACAATGAGCAGTTCTTC
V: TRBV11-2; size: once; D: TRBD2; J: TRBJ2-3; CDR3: CASSRIGGVSTDTQYF; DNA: TGTGCCAGCAGCCGGATCGGGGGGGTTAGCACAGATACGCAGTATTTT
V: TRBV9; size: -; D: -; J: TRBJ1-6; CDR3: CASSVTGDHNSPLHF; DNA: TGTGCCAGCAGCGTGACGGGGGATCATAATTCACCCCTCCACTTT
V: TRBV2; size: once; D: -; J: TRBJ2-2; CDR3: CASSVGEITGELFF; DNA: TGTGCCAGCAGTGTTGGGGAAATCACCGGGGAGCTGTTTTTT
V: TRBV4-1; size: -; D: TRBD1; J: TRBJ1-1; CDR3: CASSQVGQGAEAFF; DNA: TGCGCCAGCAGCCAAGTTGGACAGGGGGCTGAAGCTTTCTTT
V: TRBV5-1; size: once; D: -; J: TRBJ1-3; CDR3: CASSLDSDRRNTIYF; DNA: TGCGCCAGCAGCTTGGACTCGGACCGACGAAACACCATATATTTT
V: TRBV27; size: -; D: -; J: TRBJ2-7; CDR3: CASSLSQGGYEQYF; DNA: TGTGCCAGCAGTTTATCACAGGGAGGCTACGAGCAGTACTTC
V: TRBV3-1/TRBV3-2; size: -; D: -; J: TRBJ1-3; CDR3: CASSQGAGNTIYF; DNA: TGTGCCAGCAGCCAGGGGGCTGGAAACACCATATATTTT
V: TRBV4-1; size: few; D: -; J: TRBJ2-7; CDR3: CASSQGQGSSNEQYF; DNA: TGCGCCAGCAGCCAAGGGCAGGGAAGCTCCAACGAGCAGTACTTC
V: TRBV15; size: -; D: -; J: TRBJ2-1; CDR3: CATSSRGADYNEQFF; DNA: TGTGCCACCAGCTCCCGGGGAGCGGATTACAATGAGCAGTTCTTC
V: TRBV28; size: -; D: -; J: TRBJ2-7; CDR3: CASSPPRGGQYF; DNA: TGTGCCAGCAGTCCACCCCGGGGCGGGCAGTACTTC
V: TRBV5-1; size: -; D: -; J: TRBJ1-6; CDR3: CASSSGGGLNSPLHF; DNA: TGCGCCAGCAGCTCCGGGGGGGGGTTAAATTCACCCCTCCACTTT
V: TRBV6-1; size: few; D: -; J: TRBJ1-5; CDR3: CASSDPRVPSNQPQHF; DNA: TGTGCCAGCAGTGACCCACGGGTTCCTAGCAATCAGCCCCAGCATTTT
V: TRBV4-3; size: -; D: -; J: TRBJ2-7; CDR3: CASSQESTDRYEQYF; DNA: TGCGCCAGCAGCCAAGAATCGACAGATCGGTACGAGCAGTACTTC
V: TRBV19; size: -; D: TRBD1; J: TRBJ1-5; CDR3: CASKGQGVQPQHF; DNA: TGTGCCAGTAAAGGGCAGGGGGTCCAGCCCCAGCATTTT
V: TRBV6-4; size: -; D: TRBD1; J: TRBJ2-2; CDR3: CASSRQGAFIGELFF; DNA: TGTGCCAGCAGTAGACAGGGGGCATTCATCGGGGAGCTGTTTTTT
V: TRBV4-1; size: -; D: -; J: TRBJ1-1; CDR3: CASSQDGTGTRGLNTEAFF; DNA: TGCGCCAGCAGCCAAGACGGCACTGGGACAAGGGGCCTAAACACTGAAGCTTTCTTT
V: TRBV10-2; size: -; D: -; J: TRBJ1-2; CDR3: CASMNQGYYGYTF; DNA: TGCGCCAGCATGAACCAGGGGTACTATGGCTACACCTTC
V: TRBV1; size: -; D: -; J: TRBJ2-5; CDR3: CTSSPSGGASGETQYF; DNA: TGCACCAGCAGCCCTAGCGGGGGGGCGTCAGGAGAGACCCAGTACTTC
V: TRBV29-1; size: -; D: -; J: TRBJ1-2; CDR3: CSVIIGTTNYGYTF; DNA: TGCAGCGTGATTATCGGGACAACTAACTATGGCTACACCTTC
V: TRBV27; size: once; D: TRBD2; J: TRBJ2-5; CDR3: CASSFKPLMTSGGPGTQYF; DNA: TGTGCCAGCAGTTTCAAGCCCCTCATGACTAGCGGGGGCCCAGGAACCCAGTACTTC
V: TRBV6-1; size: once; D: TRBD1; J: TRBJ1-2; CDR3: CASSEGWTGLNYGYTF; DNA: TGTGCCAGCAGTGAAGGGTGGACAGGCCTTAACTATGGCTACACCTTC
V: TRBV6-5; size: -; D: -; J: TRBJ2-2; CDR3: CASNSRGTGELFF; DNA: TGTGCCAGCAATTCAAGGGGTACCGGGGAGCTGTTTTTT
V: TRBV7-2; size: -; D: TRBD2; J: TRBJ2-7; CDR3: CASSQGGAGGLSYEQYF; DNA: TGTGCCAGCAGCCAGGGAGGCGCGGGGGGACTCTCCTACGAGCAGTACTTC
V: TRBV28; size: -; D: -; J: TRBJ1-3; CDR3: CASRPTSSGNTIYF; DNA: TGTGCCAGCAGACCCACAAGCTCTGGAAACACCATATATTTT
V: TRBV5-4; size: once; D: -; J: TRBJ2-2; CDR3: CASSSPPRTYANTGELFF; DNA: TGTGCCAGCAGCTCACCGCCTCGGACCTACGCGAACACCGGGGAGCTGTTTTTT
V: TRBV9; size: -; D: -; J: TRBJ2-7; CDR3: CASSDGSSSYEQYF; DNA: TGTGCCAGCAGCGATGGGTCAAGCTCCTACGAGCAGTACTTC
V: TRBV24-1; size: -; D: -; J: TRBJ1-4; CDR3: CATSDPTNEKLFF; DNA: TGTGCCACCAGTGATCCAACTAATGAAAAACTGTTTTTT
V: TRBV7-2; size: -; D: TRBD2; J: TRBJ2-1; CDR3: CASSFTAGGPYNEQFF; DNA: TGTGCCAGCAGCTTTACGGCGGGGGGGCCCTACAATGAGCAGTTCTTC
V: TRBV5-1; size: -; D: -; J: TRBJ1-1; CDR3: CASSLDSYPNTEAFF; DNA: TGCGCCAGCAGCTTGGACAGCTACCCGAACACTGAAGCTTTCTTT
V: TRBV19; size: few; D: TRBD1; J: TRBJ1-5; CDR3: CAWTGGFESYSNQPQHF; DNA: TGTGCCTGGACAGGGGGATTTGAATCGTATAGCAATCAGCCCCAGCATTTT
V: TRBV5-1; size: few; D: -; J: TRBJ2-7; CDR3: CASSPPREAYEQYF; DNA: TGCGCCAGCAGCCCTCCCCGGGAAGCTTACGAGCAGTACTTC